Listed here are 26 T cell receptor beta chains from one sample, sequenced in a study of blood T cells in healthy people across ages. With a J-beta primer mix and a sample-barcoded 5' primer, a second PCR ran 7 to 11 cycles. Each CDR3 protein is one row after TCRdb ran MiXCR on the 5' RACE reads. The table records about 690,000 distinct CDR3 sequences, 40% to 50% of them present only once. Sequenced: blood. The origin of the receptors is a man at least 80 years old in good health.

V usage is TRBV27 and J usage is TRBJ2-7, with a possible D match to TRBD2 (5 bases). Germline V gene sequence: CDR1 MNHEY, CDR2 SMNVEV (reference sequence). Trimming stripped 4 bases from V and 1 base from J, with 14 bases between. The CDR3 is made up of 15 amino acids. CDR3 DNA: TGTGCCAGCAGTTCCCTCGGGGAAGGGTCCTACGAGCAGTACTTC. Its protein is CASSSLGEGSYEQYF.

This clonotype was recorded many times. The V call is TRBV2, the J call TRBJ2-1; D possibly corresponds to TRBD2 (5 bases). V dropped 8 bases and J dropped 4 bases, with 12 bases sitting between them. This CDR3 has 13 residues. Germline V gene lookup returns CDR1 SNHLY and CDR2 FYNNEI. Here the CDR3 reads CASQLVQYNEQFF. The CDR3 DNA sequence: TGTGCCAGCCAACTAGTACAATACAATGAGCAGTTCTTC.

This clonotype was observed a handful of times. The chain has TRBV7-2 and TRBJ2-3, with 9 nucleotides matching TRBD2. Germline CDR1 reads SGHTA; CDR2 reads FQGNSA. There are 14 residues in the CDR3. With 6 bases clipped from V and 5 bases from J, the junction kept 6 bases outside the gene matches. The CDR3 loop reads CASSGGGGVDTQYF. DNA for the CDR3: TGTGCCAGCAGTGGGGGCGGGGGGGTAGATACGCAGTATTTT.

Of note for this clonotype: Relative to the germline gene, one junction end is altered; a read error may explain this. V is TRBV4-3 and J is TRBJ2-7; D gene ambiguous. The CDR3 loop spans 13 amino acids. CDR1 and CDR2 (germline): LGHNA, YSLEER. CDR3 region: CTSSQDQGWEQYF. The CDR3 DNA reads TGCACCAGCAGCCAAGATCAAGGGTGGGAGCAGTACTTC.

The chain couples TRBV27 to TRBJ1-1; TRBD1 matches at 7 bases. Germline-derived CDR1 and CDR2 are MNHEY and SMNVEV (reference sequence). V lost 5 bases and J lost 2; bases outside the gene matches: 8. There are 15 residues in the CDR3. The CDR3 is CASSKTDRRNTEAFF. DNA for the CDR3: TGTGCCAGCAGTAAAACGGACAGGAGAAACACTGAAGCTTTCTTT.

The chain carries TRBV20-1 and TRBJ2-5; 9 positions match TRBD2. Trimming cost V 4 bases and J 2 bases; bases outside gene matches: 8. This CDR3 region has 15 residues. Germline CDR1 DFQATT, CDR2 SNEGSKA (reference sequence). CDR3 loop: CSATTVAGAQETQYF. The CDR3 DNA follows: TGCAGTGCTACAACGGTAGCGGGGGCTCAAGAGACCCAGTACTTC.

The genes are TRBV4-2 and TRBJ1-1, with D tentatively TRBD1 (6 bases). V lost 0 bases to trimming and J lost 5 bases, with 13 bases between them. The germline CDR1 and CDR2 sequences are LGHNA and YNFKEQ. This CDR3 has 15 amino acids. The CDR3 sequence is CASSQDLAQGTEAFF. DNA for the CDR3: TGTGCCAGCAGCCAAGATCTCGCCCAGGGGACTGAAGCTTTCTTT.

The chain's CDR3 is CSAKRGNTEAFF. As DNA, the CDR3 is TGCAGTGCTAAAAGGGGGAACACTGAAGCTTTCTTT. The genes are TRBV20-1 and TRBJ1-1, with D possibly matching TRBD1 (5 bases). Trimming pared 4 bases from V and 1 base from J, leaving 7 bases between. The CDR3 is made up of 12 amino acids. Germline CDR1 DFQATT, CDR2 SNEGSKA (reference sequence).

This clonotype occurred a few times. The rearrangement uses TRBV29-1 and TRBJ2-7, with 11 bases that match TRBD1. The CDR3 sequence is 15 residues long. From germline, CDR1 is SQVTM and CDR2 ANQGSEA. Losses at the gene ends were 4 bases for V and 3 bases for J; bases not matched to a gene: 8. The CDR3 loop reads CSVAPGTGGVYEQYF. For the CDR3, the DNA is TGCAGCGTTGCTCCCGGGACAGGGGGGGTCTACGAGCAGTACTTC.

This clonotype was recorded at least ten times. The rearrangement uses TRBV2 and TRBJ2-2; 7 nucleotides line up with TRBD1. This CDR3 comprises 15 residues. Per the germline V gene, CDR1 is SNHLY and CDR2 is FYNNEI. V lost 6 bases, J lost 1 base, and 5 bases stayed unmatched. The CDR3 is CASRRDRKNTGELFF. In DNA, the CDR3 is TGTGCCAGCAGGAGGGACAGAAAGAACACCGGGGAGCTGTTTTTT.

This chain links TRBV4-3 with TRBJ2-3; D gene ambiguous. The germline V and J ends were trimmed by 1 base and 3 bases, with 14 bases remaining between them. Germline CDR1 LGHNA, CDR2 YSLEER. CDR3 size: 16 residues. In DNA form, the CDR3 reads TGCGCCAGCAGCCAAGCTGTTGGCCCCTTGACAGATACGCAGTATTTT. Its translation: CASSQAVGPLTDTQYF.

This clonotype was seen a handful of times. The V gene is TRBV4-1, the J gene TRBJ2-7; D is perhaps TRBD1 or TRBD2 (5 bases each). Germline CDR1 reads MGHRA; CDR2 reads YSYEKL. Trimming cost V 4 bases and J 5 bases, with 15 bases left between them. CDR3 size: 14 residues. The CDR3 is CASSLGTWNNEQYF. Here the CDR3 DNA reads TGCGCCAGCAGCCTCGGGACCTGGAATAACGAGCAGTACTTC.

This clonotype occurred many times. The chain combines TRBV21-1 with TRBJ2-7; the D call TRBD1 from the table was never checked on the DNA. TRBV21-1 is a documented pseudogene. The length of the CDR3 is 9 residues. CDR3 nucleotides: TGTGCCAGCCACAGGGTGGAGTACTTC. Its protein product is CASHRVEYF.

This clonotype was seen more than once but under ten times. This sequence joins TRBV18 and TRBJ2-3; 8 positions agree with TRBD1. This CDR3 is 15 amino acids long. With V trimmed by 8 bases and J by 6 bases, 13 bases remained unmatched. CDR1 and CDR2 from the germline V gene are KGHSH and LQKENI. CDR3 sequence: CASSPRTGGSDTQYF. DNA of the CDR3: TGTGCCAGCAGCCCCCGTACAGGGGGGTCCGATACGCAGTATTTT.

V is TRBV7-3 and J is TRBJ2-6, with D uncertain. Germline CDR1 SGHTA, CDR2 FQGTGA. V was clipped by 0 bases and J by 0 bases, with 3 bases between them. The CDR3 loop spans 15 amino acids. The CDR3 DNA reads TGTGCCAGCAGCTTAACGGACTCTGGGGCCAACGTCCTGACTTTC. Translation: CASSLTDSGANVLTF. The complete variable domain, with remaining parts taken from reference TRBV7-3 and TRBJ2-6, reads GAGVSQTPSNKVTEKGKYVELRCDPISGHTALYWYRQSLGQGPEFLIYFQGTGAADDSGLPNDRFFAVRPEGSVSTLKIQRTERGDSAVYLCASSLTDSGANVLTFGAGSRLTVL.

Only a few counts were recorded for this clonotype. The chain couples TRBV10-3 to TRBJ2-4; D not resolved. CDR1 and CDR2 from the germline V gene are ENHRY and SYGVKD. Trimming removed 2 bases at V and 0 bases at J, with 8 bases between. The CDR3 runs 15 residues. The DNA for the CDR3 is TGTGCCATCAGTGAGGTAGGGCTAGCCAAAAACATTCAGTACTTC. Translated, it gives CAISEVGLAKNIQYF.

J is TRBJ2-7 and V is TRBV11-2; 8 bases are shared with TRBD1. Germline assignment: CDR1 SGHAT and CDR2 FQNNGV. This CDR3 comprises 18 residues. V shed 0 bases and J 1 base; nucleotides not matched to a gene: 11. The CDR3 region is CASSLDRRRTGKSYEQYF. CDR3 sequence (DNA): TGTGCCAGCAGCTTAGACCGCCGTAGGACAGGGAAGTCCTACGAGCAGTACTTC.

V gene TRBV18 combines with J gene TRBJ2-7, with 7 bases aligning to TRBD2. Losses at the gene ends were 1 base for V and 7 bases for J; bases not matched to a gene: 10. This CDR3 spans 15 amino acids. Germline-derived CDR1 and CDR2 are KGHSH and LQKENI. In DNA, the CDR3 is TGTGCCAGCTCACCACAGCGCGGGGGAGTACGTGAGCAGTACTTC. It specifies CASSPQRGGVREQYF.

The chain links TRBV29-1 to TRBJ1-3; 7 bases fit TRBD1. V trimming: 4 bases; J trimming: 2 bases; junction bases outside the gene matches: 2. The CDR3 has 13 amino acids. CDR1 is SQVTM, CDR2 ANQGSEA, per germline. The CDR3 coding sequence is TGCAGCGTTGGACAGGGTGCTGGAAACACCATATATTTT. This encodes CSVGQGAGNTIYF.

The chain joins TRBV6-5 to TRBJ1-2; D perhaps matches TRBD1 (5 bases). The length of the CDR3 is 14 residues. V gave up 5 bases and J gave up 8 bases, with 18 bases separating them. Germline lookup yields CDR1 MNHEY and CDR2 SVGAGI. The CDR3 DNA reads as TGTGCCAGCAGTCTGAAGTGGGACGGTGGGGGCTACACCTTC. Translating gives CASSLKWDGGGYTF.

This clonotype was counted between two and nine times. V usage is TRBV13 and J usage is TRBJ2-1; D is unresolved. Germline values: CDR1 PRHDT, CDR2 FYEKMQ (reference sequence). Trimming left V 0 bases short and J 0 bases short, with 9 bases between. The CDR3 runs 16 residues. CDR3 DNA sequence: TGTGCCAGCAGCTTAGGCGGCAGCACCTCCTACAATGAGCAGTTCTTC. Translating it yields CASSLGGSTSYNEQFF.

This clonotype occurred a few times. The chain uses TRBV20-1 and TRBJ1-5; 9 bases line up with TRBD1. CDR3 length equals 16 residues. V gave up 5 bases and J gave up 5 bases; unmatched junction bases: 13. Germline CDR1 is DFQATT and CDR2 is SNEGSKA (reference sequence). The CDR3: CSAPGTGWVGDQPQHF. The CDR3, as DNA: TGCAGTGCTCCCGGGACAGGGTGGGTTGGTGATCAGCCCCAGCATTTT.

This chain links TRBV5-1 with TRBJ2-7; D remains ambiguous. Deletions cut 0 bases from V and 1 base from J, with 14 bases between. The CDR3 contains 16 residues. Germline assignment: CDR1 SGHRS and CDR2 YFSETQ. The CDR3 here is CASSLEAVGISYEQYF. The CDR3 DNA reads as TGCGCCAGCAGCTTGGAGGCGGTTGGAATTTCCTACGAGCAGTACTTC.

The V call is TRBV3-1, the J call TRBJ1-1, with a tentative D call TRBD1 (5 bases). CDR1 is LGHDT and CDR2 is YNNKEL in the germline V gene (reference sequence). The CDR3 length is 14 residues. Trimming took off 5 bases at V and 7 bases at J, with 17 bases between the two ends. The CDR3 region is CASSVRGGESEAFF. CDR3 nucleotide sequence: TGTGCCAGCAGCGTCCGGGGAGGGGAAAGTGAAGCTTTCTTT. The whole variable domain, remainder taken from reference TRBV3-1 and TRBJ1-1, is DTAVSQTPKYLVTQMGNDKSIKCEQNLGHDTMYWYKQDSKKFLKIMFSYNNKELIINETVPNRFSPKSPDKAHLNLHINSLELGDSAVYFCASSVRGGESEAFFGQGTRLTVV.

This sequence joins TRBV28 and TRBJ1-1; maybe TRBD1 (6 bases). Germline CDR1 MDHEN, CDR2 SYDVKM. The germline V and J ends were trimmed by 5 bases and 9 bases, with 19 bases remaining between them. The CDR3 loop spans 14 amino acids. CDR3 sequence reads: CASSPRAGARKAFF. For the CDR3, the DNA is TGTGCCAGCAGTCCCCGGGCAGGGGCGCGTAAAGCTTTCTTT.

The CDR3 here is CASSSPGREAAFF. The DNA of the CDR3 is TGTGCCAGCAGTTCCCCTGGGAGGGAGGCGGCTTTCTTT. This rearrangement joins TRBV28 to TRBJ1-1; D not certain. The CDR3 loop spans 13 amino acids. Trimming took 4 bases from V and 11 from J, leaving 17 bases between them. The germline V gene encodes CDR1 MDHEN and CDR2 SYDVKM.